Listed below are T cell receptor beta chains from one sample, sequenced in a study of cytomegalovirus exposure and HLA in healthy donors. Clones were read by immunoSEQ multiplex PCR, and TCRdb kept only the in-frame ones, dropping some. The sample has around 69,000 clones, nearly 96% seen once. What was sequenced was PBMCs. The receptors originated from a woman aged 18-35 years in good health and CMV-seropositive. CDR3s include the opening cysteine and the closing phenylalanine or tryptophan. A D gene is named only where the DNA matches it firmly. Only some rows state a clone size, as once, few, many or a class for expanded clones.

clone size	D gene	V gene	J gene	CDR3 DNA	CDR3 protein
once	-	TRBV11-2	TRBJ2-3	TGTGCCAGCAGCTTAGTACAGTCCACAGATACGCAGTATTTT	CASSLVQSTDTQYF
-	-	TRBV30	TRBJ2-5	TGTGCCTGGAGTGGAGCGGGAGAGACCCAGTACTTC	CAWSGAGETQYF
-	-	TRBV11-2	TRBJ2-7	TGTGCCAGCGAGGGAGGTAGGCTCTCCGAGCAGTACTTC	CASEGGRLSEQYF
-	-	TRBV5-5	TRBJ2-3	TGTGCCAGCAGCTTGGGGGGCGGGATCTCAGATACGCAGTATTTT	CASSLGGGISDTQYF
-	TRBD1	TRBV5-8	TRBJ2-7	TGTGCCAGCAGCCCGACAGGGGCCGAGCAGTACTTC	CASSPTGAEQYF
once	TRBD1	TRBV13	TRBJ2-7	TGTGCCAGCAGCTTGGACAGGGGCTACGAGCAGTACTTC	CASSLDRGYEQYF
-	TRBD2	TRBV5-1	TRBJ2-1	TGCGCCAGCAGCTTCCGTGGGACTAGCTCCTACAATGAGCAGTTCTTC	CASSFRGTSSYNEQFF
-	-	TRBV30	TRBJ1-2	TGTGCCTGGACCCCTGGACGGGGCTATGGCTACACCTTC	CAWTPGRGYGYTF
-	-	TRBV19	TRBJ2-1	TGTGCCAGTAGTTTGGGCCGCTCCTACAATGAGCAGTTCTTC	CASSLGRSYNEQFF
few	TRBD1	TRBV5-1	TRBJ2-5	TGCGCCAGCAGCACGGGACAGGGTAGGGAGACCCAGTACTTC	CASSTGQGRETQYF
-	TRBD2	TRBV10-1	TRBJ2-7	TGCGCCAGCAGTGTCCCGGGACTAGCGGGAGGGGGCTCCTACGAGCAGTACTTC	CASSVPGLAGGGSYEQYF
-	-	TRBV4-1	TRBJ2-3	TGCGCCAGCAGCCAAAGAAATAGTCAAAGGGGAGATACGCAGTATTTT	CASSQRNSQRGDTQYF
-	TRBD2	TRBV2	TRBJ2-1	TGTGCCAGCAGGCCAGCGGGAGGGGGGTACAATGAGCAGTTCTTC	CASRPAGGGYNEQFF
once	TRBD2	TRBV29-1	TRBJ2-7	TGCAGCGTTCGAAGCGGGAGAGGAAACTACGAGCAGTACTTC	CSVRSGRGNYEQYF